The clone carrying this T cell receptor beta chain was seen a handful of times. Antigen specificity is unknown. The data were taken from a study of a mutant IDH1 vaccine in newly diagnosed glioma. Notes on the study in general: It was approximately 93% of patients that developed vaccine-induced immune responses.

The assay was immunoSEQ multiplex PCR, and TCRdb's table has in-frame clones only and misses some. The repertoire consists of 35,000 to 45,000 clones, with around 83% occurring once and the leading ten covering 5.1%. Trimming removed 6 bases at V and 10 bases at J, with 16 bases between. CDR3 length equals 13 residues. CDR1 is MNHEY and CDR2 is SVGAGI in the germline V gene. Time point reported: week 35, safety follow-up. With topical imiquimod, each dose of the vaccine consisted of 300 ug of mutant IDH1 20-mer peptide. The vaccination schedule gave patients eight doses in weeks 1, 3, 5, 7, 11, 15, 19 and 23.

The clonotype was recovered from a woman aged 50 to 60 with glioma. This sample comprised PBMCs, obtained from a glioma patient whose treatment included an IDH1 peptide vaccine. This rearrangement joins TRBV6-5 to TRBJ2-1; D remains ambiguous. CDR3 DNA sequence: TGTGCCAGCAGCCTATATTATAACGAGGAGCAGTTCTTC. It translates to CASSLYYNEEQFF.